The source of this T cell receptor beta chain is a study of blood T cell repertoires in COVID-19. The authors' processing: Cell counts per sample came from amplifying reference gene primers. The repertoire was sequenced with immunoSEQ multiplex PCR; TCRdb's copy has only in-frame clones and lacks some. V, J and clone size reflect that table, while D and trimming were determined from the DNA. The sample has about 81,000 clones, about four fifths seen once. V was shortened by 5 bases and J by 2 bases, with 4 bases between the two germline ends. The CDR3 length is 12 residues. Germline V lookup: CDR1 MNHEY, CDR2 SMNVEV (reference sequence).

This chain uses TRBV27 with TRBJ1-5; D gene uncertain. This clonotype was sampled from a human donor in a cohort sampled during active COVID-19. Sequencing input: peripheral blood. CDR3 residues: CASSPGNQPQHF. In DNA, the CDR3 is TGTGCCAGCAGTCCGGGCAATCAGCCCCAGCATTTT.